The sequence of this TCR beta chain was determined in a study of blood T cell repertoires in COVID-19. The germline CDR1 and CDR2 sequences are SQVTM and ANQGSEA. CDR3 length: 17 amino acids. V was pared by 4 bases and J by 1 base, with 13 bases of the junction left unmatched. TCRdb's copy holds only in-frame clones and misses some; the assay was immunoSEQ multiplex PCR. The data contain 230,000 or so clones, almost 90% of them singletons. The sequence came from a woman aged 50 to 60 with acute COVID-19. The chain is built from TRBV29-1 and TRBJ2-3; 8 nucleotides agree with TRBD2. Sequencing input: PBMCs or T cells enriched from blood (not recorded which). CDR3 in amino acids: CSVVKGFGTRGTDTQYF. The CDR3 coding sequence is TGCAGCGTTGTAAAGGGTTTTGGGACTAGAGGCACAGATACGCAGTATTTT.